This TCR beta chain was sequenced during a study of identifying expanded T cells in peripheral blood. Whole-study findings and limits: Variance in clone template counts between two-week samples significantly increased with total template count across all healthy donors.

The V end was cut by 4 bases, the J end by 2 bases, with 10 bases between. In germline, CDR1 is MDHEN, CDR2 SYDVKM. This CDR3 has 14 residues. Points on this clone: Its cognate antigen is unknown.

Only in-frame clones appear in the TCRdb table, and some are missing; sequencing was by immunoSEQ multiplex PCR. The sample holds under 110,000 clones, around 88% seen once. Healthy donors had no documented immune events, such as infections, while sampled. V gene TRBV28 combines with J gene TRBJ2-3; D remains ambiguous. The receptor was derived from a person aged 18 to 75 in good health. Specimen: blood. As DNA, the CDR3 is TGTGCCAGCAGTTATCACCCCTCCACAGATACGCAGTATTTT. Encoded protein: CASSYHPSTDTQYF.